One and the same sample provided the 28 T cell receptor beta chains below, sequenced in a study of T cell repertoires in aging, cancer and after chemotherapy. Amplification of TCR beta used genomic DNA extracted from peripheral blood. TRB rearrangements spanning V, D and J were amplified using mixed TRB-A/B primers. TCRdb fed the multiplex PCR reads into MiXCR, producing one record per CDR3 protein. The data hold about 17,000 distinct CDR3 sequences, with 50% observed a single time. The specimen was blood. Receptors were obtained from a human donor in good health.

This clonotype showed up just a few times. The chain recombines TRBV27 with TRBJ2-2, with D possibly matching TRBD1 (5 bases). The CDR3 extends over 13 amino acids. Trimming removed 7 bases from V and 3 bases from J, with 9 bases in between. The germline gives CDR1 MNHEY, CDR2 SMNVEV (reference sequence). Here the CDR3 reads CASTSGYTGELFF. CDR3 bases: TGTGCCAGCACTTCAGGGTACACCGGGGAGCTGTTTTTT.

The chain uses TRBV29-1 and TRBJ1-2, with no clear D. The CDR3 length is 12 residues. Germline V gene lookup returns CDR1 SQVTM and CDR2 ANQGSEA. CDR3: CSGERVADGYTF. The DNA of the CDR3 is TGCAGTGGAGAGAGGGTGGCGGATGGCTACACCTTC.

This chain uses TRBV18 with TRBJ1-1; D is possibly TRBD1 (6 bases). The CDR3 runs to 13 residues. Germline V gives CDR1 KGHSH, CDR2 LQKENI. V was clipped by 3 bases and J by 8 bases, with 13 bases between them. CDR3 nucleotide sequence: TGTGCCAGCTCACCGATCCCTACAGGGGAAGCTTTCTTT. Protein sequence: CASSPIPTGEAFF.

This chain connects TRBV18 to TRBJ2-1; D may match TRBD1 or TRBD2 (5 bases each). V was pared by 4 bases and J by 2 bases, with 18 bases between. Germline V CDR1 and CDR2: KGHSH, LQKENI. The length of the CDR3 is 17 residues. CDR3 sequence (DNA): TGTGCCAGCTCACTGATCAGGTGGGGGAACACCTACAATGAGCAGTTCTTC. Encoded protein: CASSLIRWGNTYNEQFF.

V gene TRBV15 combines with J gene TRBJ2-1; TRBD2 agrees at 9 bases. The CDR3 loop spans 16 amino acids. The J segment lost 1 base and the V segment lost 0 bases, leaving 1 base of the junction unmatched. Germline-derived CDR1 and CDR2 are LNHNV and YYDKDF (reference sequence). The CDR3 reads CATSRDAGGSYNEQFF. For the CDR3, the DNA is TGTGCCACCAGCAGAGATGCGGGAGGGTCCTACAATGAGCAGTTCTTC.

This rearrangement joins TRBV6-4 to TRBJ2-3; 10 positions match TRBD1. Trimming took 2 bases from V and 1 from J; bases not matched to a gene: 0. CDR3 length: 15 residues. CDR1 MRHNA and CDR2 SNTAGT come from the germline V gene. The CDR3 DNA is TGTGCCAGCAGTGACGGGACAGGGGGCACAGATACGCAGTATTTT. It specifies CASSDGTGGTDTQYF.

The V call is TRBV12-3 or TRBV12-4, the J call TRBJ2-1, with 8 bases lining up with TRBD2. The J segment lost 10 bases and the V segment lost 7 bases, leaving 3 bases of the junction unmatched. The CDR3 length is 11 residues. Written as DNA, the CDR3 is TGTGCCAGCACAGCGGGAGTGGAGCAGTTCTTC. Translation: CASTAGVEQFF.

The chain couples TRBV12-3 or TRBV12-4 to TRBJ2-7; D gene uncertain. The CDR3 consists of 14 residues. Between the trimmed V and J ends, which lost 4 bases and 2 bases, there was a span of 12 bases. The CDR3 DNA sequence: TGTGCCAGCAGTTCTGGGTTGGGAACCTACGAGCAGTACTTC. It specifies CASSSGLGTYEQYF.

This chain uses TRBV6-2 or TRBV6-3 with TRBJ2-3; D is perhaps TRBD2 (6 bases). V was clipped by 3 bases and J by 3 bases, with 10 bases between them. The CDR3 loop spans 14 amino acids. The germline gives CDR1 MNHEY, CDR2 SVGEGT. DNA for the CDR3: TGTGCCAGCAGTTATGTGGAGGGGACAGATACGCAGTATTTT. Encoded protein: CASSYVEGTDTQYF.

The CDR3 DNA sequence: TGTGCCCACCAAGGGGGGGCCAATGAGCAGTTCTTC. As protein: CAHQGGANEQFF. The chain is built from TRBV5-4 and TRBJ2-1; D may be TRBD2 (7 bases). Trimming took off 10 bases at V and 6 bases at J, with 14 bases between the two ends. Per germline, CDR1 SGHNT and CDR2 YYREEE (reference sequence). There are 12 residues in the CDR3.

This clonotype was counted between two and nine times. CDR3 bases: TGCAGCGTTGAAAGCCAGGGGGCGAGGACCATATATTTT. Residues: CSVESQGARTIYF. This chain links TRBV29-1 with TRBJ1-3; 8 bases line up with TRBD1. V was pared by 2 bases and J by 10 bases, with 7 bases of the junction left unmatched. CDR1 SQVTM and CDR2 ANQGSEA come from the germline V gene. The CDR3 length is 13 residues.

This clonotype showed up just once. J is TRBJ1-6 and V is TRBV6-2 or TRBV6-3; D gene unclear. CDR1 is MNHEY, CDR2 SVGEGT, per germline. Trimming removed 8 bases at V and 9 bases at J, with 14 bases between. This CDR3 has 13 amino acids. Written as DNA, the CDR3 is TGTGCCAGCGGAACAGTCATAGGTTCACCCCTCCACTTT. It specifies CASGTVIGSPLHF.

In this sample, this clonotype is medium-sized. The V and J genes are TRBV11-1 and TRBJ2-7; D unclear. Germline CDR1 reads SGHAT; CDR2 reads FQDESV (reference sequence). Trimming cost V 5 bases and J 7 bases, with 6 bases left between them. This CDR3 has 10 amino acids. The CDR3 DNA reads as TGTGCCAGCAGCCCCGGGGAGCAGTACTTC. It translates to CASSPGEQYF.

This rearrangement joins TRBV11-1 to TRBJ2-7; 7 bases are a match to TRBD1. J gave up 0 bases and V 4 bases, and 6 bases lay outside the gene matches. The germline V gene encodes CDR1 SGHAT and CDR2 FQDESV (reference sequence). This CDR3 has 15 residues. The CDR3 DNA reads TGTGCCAGCAGCTCTTTGACAGGGAGCTCCTACGAGCAGTACTTC. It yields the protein CASSSLTGSSYEQYF.

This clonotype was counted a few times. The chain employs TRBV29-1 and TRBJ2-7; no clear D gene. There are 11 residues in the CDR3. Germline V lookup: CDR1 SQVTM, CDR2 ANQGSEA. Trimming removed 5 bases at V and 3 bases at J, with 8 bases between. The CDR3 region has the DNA TGCAGCGTTAGGTTTAGCTACGAGCAGTACTTC. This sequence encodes CSVRFSYEQYF.

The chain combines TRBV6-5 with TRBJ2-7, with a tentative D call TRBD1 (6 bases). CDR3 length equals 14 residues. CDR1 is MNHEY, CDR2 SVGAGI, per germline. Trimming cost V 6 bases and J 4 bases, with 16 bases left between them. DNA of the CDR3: TGTGCCAGCAGGACTACAGGGTCGCGATACGAGCAGTACTTC. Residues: CASRTTGSRYEQYF.

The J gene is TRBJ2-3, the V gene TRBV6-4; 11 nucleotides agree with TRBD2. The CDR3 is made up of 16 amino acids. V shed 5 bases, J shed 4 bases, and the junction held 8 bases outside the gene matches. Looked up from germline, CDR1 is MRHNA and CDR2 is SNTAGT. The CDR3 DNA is TGTGCCAGCAGTACCACTAGCGGGAGTGGGGCAGATACGCAGTATTTT. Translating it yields CASSTTSGSGADTQYF.

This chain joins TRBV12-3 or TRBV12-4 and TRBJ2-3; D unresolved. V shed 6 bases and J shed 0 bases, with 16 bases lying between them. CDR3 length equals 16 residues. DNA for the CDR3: TGTGCCAGCAGCCTCTATGACCCATCGAGCACAGATACGCAGTATTTT. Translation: CASSLYDPSSTDTQYF.

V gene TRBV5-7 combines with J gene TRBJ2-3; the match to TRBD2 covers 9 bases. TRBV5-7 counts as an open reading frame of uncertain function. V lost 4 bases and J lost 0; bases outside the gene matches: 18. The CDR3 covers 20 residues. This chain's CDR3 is CASSPRLSSSGARSTDTQYF. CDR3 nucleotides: TGTGCCAGCAGCCCCCGGTTAAGTTCTAGCGGGGCACGTAGCACAGATACGCAGTATTTT.

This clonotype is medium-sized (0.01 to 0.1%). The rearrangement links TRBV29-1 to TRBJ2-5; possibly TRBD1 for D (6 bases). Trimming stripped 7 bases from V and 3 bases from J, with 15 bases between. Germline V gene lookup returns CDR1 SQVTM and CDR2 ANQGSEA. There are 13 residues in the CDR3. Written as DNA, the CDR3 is TGCAGCGCAATGGTTCAGGGGAAAGAGACCCAGTACTTC. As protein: CSAMVQGKETQYF.

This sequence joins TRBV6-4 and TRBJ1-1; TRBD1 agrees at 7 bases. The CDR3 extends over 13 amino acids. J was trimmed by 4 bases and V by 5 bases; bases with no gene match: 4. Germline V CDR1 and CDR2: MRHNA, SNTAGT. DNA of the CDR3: TGTGCCAGCAGTAGACAGGGTCCCACTGAAGCTTTCTTT. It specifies CASSRQGPTEAFF.

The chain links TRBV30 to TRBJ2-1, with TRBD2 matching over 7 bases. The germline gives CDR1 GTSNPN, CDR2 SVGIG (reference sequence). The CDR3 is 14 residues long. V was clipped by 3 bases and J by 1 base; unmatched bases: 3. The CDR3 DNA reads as TGTGCCTGGAGGCGAGCGGGATCCTACAATGAGCAGTTCTTC. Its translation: CAWRRAGSYNEQFF.

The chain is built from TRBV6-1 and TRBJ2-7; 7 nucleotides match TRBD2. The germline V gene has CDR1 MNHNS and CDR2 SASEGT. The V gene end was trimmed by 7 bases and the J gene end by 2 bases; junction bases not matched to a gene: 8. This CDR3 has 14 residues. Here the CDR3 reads CASKLEGGPYEQYF. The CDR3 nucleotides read TGTGCCAGCAAATTGGAGGGAGGGCCCTACGAGCAGTACTTC.

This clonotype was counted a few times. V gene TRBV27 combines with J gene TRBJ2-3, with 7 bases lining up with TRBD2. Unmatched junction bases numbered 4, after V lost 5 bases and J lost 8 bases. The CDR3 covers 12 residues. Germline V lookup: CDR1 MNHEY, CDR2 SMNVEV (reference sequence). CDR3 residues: CASSALAGTQYF. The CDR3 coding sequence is TGTGCCAGCAGTGCCTTAGCGGGTACGCAGTATTTT.

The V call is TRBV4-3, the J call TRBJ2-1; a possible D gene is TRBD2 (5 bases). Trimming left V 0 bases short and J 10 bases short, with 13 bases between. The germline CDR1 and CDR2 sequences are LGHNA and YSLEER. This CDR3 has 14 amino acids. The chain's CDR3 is CASSQDTSRFEQFF. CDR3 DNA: TGCGCCAGCAGCCAAGATACTAGTCGCTTCGAGCAGTTCTTC.

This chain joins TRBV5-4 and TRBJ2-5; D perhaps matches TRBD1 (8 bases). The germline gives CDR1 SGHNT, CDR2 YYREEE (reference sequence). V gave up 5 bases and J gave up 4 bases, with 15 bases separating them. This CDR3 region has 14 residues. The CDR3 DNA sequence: TGTGCCAGCAGTCCTAACAGGGGGGGAGAGACCCAGTACTTC. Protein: CASSPNRGGETQYF.

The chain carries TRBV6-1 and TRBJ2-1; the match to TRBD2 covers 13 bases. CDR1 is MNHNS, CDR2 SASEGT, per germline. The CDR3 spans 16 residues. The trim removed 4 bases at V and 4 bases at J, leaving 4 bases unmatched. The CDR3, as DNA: TGTGCCAGCAGTGTAGAGGGACTAGCGGGATACAATGAGCAGTTCTTC. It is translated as CASSVEGLAGYNEQFF.

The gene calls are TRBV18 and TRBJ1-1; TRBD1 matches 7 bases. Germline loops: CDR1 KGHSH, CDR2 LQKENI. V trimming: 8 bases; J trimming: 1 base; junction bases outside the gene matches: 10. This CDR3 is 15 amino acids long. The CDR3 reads CASPAPGTENTEAFF. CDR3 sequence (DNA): TGTGCCAGCCCCGCCCCCGGGACAGAGAACACTGAAGCTTTCTTT.